This T cell receptor beta chain was identified during a study of shared clonotypes between healthy human individuals. Findings and caveats of the study: Relative to memory subsets, naive subsets generally showed larger estimated richness. Approximately 5.4% of naive CD4 clonotypes were common to a few donors. An anticipated effect of sequencing depth on clonotype sharing among donors was recognized.

This clone was picked up one time. Its specificity is not known. Libraries were prepared by immunoSEQ multiplex PCR; TCRdb keeps only in-frame clonotypes and omits some of them. This table has 2.3 million or so clones, 93% appearing once. This CDR3 comprises 15 residues. The trim removed 3 bases at V and 4 bases at J, leaving 4 bases unmatched. Germline V gene sequence: CDR1 SGHRS, CDR2 YFSETQ. V usage is TRBV5-1 and J usage is TRBJ2-7; 13 bases match TRBD2. This receptor was identified in a man in his late teens or twenties in good health. Some clones in this sample may be carry-over from other donors' samples. Sequences were obtained from naive CD4+ T cells from PBMCs. Subset defined: CD45RA+ positively selected. CDR3 DNA: TGCGCCAGCAGCTCGGGACTAGCGGGAAGATACGAGCAGTACTTC. Residues: CASSSGLAGRYEQYF.